A single sample gave rise to the 9 T cell receptor beta chains below, sequenced in a study of blood T cells in healthy people across ages. The use of a sample-barcoded 5' primer and a J-beta primer mix characterized a second PCR of 7 to 11 cycles. One entry per CDR3 protein results from TCRdb running MiXCR on the 5' RACE reads. The top ten clones hold around 21% of a sample with hundreds of thousands of distinct CDR3 sequences, over 20% of them seen once. The sample comprised blood. Receptors were obtained from a man in his 70s in good health.

V usage is TRBV9 and J usage is TRBJ2-6; D not certain. The germline CDR1 and CDR2 sequences are SGDLS and YYNGEE. With 0 bases removed from V and 0 bases from J, the gap between germline ends came to 7 bases. This CDR3 spans 16 amino acids. CDR3 region: CASSVGGVSGANVLTF. CDR3 coding DNA: TGTGCCAGCAGCGTAGGTGGTGTCTCTGGGGCCAACGTCCTGACTTTC.

The rearrangement links TRBV25-1 to TRBJ2-1; TRBD1 agrees at 8 bases. After removal of 2 bases from V and 8 bases from J, the junction contained 5 bases not matched to a gene. The CDR3 is 14 residues long. Germline CDR1 reads MGHDK; CDR2 reads SYGVNS. Written as DNA, the CDR3 is TGTGCCAGCAGTGAACTTGACAGGGGTGATGAGCAGTTCTTC. This sequence encodes CASSELDRGDEQFF.

The chain employs TRBV6-6 and TRBJ1-4; 8 bases map to TRBD1. CDR1 and CDR2 from the germline V gene are MNHNY and SVGAGI (reference sequence). Unmatched junction bases numbered 4, after V lost 3 bases and J lost 7 bases. The CDR3 is 14 amino acids. CDR3 loop: CASSYRQGIEKLFF. The DNA of the CDR3 is TGTGCCAGCAGTTATCGACAGGGGATTGAAAAACTGTTTTTT.

Only a few counts were recorded for this clonotype. The chain couples TRBV7-8 to TRBJ2-1, with 7 nucleotides matching TRBD2. Trimming removed 1 base from V and 1 base from J; junction bases left unmatched: 1. The CDR3 extends over 15 amino acids. The germline V gene has CDR1 SGHVS and CDR2 FQNEAQ. The CDR3 loop reads CASSLELASYNEQFF. As DNA, the CDR3 is TGTGCCAGCAGCTTAGAACTAGCGTCCTACAATGAGCAGTTCTTC. Combining the CDR3 with reference TRBV7-8 and TRBJ2-1 gives the whole variable domain GAGVSQSPRYKVAKRGQDVALRCDPISGHVSLFWYQQALGQGPEFLTYFQNEAQLDKSGLPSDRFFAERPEGSVSTLKIQRTQQEDSAVYLCASSLELASYNEQFFGPGTRLTVL.

This clonotype came up a few times. The chain carries TRBV29-1 and TRBJ2-3; TRBD2 is a possible D gene (6 bases). Germline CDR1 is SQVTM and CDR2 is ANQGSEA. The CDR3 covers 14 residues. Trimming left V 6 bases short and J 2 bases short, with 15 bases between. The DNA for the CDR3 is TGCAGCGTCGGAACTTGGGAGGCCACAGATACGCAGTATTTT. Translated: CSVGTWEATDTQYF.

Only a few counts were recorded for this clonotype. The genes are TRBV3-1 and TRBJ2-7, with 7 bases aligning to TRBD1. The CDR3 contains 15 residues. The ends lost 4 bases at V and 6 bases at J; junction bases unmatched: 12. Germline V lookup: CDR1 LGHDT, CDR2 YNNKEL (reference sequence). In nucleotides, the CDR3 is TGTGCCAGCAGCCCAAACAGGGGATGGATCGCCGAGCAGTACTTC. Protein product: CASSPNRGWIAEQYF.

The V call is TRBV11-2, the J call TRBJ2-1, with D maybe TRBD2 (5 bases). Trimming pared 0 bases from V and 0 bases from J, leaving 12 bases between. The CDR3 is 17 amino acids. Germline V gives CDR1 SGHAT, CDR2 FQNNGV. CDR3 loop: CASSLDRGGSSYNEQFF. In DNA form, the CDR3 reads TGTGCCAGCAGCTTAGACCGCGGTGGGAGCTCCTACAATGAGCAGTTCTTC.

This clonotype was observed a few times. The rearrangement joins TRBV11-2 to TRBJ2-7; 7 bases align to TRBD1. CDR1 and CDR2 (germline): SGHAT, FQNNGV. Unmatched junction bases numbered 10, after V lost 5 bases and J lost 3 bases. The CDR3 is made up of 15 amino acids. CDR3 residues: CASSQEVGQIYEQYF. CDR3 nucleotide sequence: TGTGCCAGCAGCCAGGAGGTGGGACAGATCTACGAGCAGTACTTC.

A few counts support this clonotype. This chain joins TRBV29-1 and TRBJ2-3; TRBD2 agrees at 13 bases. This CDR3 region has 17 residues. Trimming cost V 0 bases and J 3 bases; bases outside gene matches: 6. Germline V lookup: CDR1 SQVTM, CDR2 ANQGSEA. The CDR3 region has the DNA TGCAGCGTTGAAGATCCTCCGACTAGCGGGAGGACAGATACGCAGTATTTT. Encoded protein: CSVEDPPTSGRTDTQYF.